Sequencing of this T cell receptor (beta chain) was carried out in a study of T cell repertoires in aging, cancer and after chemotherapy. Looking at the study overall: Paired samples before and after chemotherapy came from glioblastoma patients receiving temozolomide-based therapy. Study findings and constraints: Across the chemotherapy interval, each cancer cohort showed higher median generation probability, suggesting thymic rebound.

Rearranged V-D-J TRB sequences were amplified with a mixed TRB-A/B primer pool. Each CDR3 protein is one row after TCRdb ran MiXCR on the multiplex PCR reads. Of about 930 distinct CDR3 sequences listed, 25% are singletons. The CDR3 spans 16 residues. Trimming removed 5 bases from V and 2 bases from J; junction bases left unmatched: 10. Germline V lookup: CDR1 LNHDA, CDR2 SQIVND (reference sequence). In this sample, this clonotype is large (0.1 to 1%). Its antigen is as yet unknown. TCR beta rearrangements were amplified from peripheral blood genomic DNA. The sequence was collected from a human donor with a solid tumor. The sequencing sample was made of blood. The chain combines TRBV19 with TRBJ2-7, with 9 bases matching TRBD1. In nucleotides, the CDR3 is TGTGCCAGTAGTCTCGCCGCCGGGACAGGGACCTACGAGCAGTACTTC. The encoded protein is CASSLAAGTGTYEQYF.